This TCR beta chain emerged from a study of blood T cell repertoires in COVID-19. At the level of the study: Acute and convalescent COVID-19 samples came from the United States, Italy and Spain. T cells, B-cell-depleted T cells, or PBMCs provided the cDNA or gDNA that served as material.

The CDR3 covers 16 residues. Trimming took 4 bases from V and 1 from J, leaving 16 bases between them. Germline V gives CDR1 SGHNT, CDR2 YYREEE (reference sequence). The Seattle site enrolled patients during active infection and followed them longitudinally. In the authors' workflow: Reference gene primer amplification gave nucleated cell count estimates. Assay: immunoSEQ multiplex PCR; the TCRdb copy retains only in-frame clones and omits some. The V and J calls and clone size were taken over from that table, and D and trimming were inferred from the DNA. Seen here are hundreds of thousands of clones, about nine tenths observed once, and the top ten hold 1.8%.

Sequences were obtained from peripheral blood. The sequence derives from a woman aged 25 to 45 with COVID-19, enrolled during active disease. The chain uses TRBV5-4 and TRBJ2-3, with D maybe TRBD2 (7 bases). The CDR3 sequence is CASSRQAGARTDTQYF. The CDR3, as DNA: TGTGCCAGCAGCCGTCAGGCGGGGGCACGCACAGATACGCAGTATTTT. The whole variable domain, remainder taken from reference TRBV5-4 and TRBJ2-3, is ETGVTQSPTHLIKTRGQQVTLRCSSQSGHNTVSWYQQALGQGPQFIFQYYREEENGRGNFPPRFSGLQFPNYSSELNVNALELDDSALYLCASSRQAGARTDTQYFGPGTRLTVL.